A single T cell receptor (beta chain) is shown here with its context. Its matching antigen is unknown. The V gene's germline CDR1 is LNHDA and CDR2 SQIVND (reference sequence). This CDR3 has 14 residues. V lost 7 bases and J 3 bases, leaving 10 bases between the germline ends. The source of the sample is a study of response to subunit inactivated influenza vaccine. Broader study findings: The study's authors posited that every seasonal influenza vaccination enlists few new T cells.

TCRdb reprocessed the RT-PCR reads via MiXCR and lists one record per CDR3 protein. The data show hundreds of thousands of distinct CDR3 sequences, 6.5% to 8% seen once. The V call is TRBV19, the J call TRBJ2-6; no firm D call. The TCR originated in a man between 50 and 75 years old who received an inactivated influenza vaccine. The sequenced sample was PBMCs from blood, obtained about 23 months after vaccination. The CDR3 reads CASTRSGGANVLTF. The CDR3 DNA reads TGTGCCAGTACTCGGTCGGGTGGGGCCAACGTCCTGACTTTC. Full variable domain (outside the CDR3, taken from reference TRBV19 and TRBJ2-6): DGGITQSPKYLFRKEGQNVTLSCEQNLNHDAMYWYRQDPGQGLRLIYYSQIVNDFQKGDIAEGYSVSREKKESFPLTVTSAQKNPTAFYLCASTRSGGANVLTFGAGSRLTVL.